These 21 T cell receptor beta chains originate from one sample sequenced in a study of blood T cell repertoires in COVID-19. The data were produced by immunoSEQ multiplex PCR, yet TCRdb's version contains in-frame clones alone and is incomplete. The sample shows some 140,000 clones, around three quarters of them seen only once. Sequences were obtained from peripheral blood. The receptor source for this set is a human donor in a cohort sampled during active COVID-19.

The chain joins TRBV9 to TRBJ1-1; D remains unclear. Germline loops: CDR1 SGDLS, CDR2 YYNGEE. Trimming left V 4 bases short and J 6 bases short, with 13 bases between. The CDR3 runs to 13 residues. CDR3 protein: CASSRVATSEAFF. The CDR3 DNA follows: TGTGCCAGCAGCAGGGTAGCGACGTCTGAAGCTTTCTTT.

J is TRBJ1-1 and V is TRBV9; TRBD1 agrees at 8 bases. This CDR3 is built from 14 residues. Per germline, CDR1 SGDLS and CDR2 YYNGEE. Losses at the gene ends were 3 bases for V and 0 bases for J; bases not matched to a gene: 1. The CDR3 loop reads CASSATGVNTEAFF. CDR3 bases: TGTGCCAGCAGCGCGACAGGGGTGAACACTGAAGCTTTCTTT. Looking up the rest from reference TRBV9 and TRBJ1-1 gives the full variable domain: DSGVTQTPKHLITATGQRVTLRCSPRSGDLSVYWYQQSLDQGLQFLIQYYNGEERAKGNILERFSAQQFPDLHSELNLSSLELGDSALYFCASSATGVNTEAFFGQGTRLTVV.

The V gene is TRBV6-6, the J gene TRBJ2-3, with a possible D match to TRBD1 (5 bases). The CDR3 has 14 residues. Between the trimmed V and J ends, which lost 5 bases and 2 bases, there was a span of 11 bases. Germline V CDR1 and CDR2: MNHNY, SVGAGI (reference sequence). For the CDR3, the DNA is TGTGCCAGCAGTAAACAGGCCGACACAGATACGCAGTATTTT. As protein: CASSKQADTDTQYF.

The rearrangement joins TRBV5-6 to TRBJ2-2; D remains unclear. V gave up 0 bases and J gave up 1 base, with 7 bases separating them. This CDR3 is built from 15 residues. Germline CDR1 and CDR2: SGHDT and YYEEEE. The CDR3 here is CASSLGQVNTGELFF. Here the CDR3 DNA reads TGTGCCAGCAGCTTGGGCCAGGTGAACACCGGGGAGCTGTTTTTT.

This chain uses TRBV5-4 with TRBJ2-7; TRBD2 agrees at 8 bases. With 4 bases clipped from V and 5 bases from J, the junction kept 14 bases outside the gene matches. The CDR3 runs 16 residues. CDR1 SGHNT and CDR2 YYREEE come from the germline V gene (reference sequence). In DNA form, the CDR3 reads TGTGCCAGCAGCCGGAAGGTAGCGGGGAATTCCGACGAGCAGTACTTC. It is translated as CASSRKVAGNSDEQYF.

The gene calls are TRBV27 and TRBJ1-1; perhaps TRBD1 as D (5 bases). V was pared by 3 bases and J by 2 bases, with 10 bases between. Germline loops: CDR1 MNHEY, CDR2 SMNVEV (reference sequence). This CDR3 has 14 residues. The CDR3 coding sequence is TGTGCCAGCAGTTTGGGGGGTGGTAACACTGAAGCTTTCTTT. Translation gives CASSLGGGNTEAFF.

V and J are TRBV23-1 and TRBJ1-6; the D gene is possibly TRBD1 (5 bases). TRBV23-1 is an ORF, with its function uncertain. This CDR3 spans 17 amino acids. V dropped 0 bases and J dropped 8 bases, with 17 bases sitting between them. This chain's CDR3 is CASSQSGRQGGDSPLHF. The CDR3, as DNA: TGCGCCAGCAGTCAATCAGGGCGGCAGGGAGGAGATTCACCCCTCCACTTT.

This clone was detected only once. J is TRBJ2-5 and V is TRBV7-6, with D tentatively TRBD1 (6 bases). The V gene's germline CDR1 is SGHVS and CDR2 FNYEAQ. The CDR3 covers 13 residues. V was cut by 3 bases and J by 3 bases, with 8 bases left in between. CDR3 DNA: TGTGCCAGCAGCTTGGACAGAGAAGAGACCCAGTACTTC. Amino acid sequence: CASSLDREETQYF.

The V call is TRBV7-9, the J call TRBJ1-1; the D gene is possibly TRBD1 (5 bases). The CDR3 is 16 amino acids. The V gene's germline CDR1 is SEHNR and CDR2 FQNEAQ (reference sequence). V gave up 0 bases and J gave up 0 bases, with 11 bases separating them. Here the CDR3 reads CASSLAPTAMNTEAFF. The CDR3 DNA reads as TGTGCCAGCAGCTTAGCACCGACAGCCATGAACACTGAAGCTTTCTTT.

The CDR3 DNA reads TGTGCCAGCAGCTCAGAAGGGGGCGATGGCTACACCTTC. This codes for CASSSEGGDGYTF. V usage is TRBV7-6 and J usage is TRBJ1-2; 7 nucleotides line up with TRBD1. The CDR3 contains 13 residues. V lost 4 bases and J lost 6; bases outside the gene matches: 5. Germline V gene lookup returns CDR1 SGHVS and CDR2 FNYEAQ.

The rearrangement joins TRBV21-1 to TRBJ1-2; the D segment call TRBD1 is taken from the table without a DNA check. TRBV21-1 is recorded as a pseudogene. The CDR3 runs 13 residues. The CDR3 DNA is TGTGCCAGCAGCATCGGGACAGCTGGAGGCTACACCTTC. The encoded protein is CASSIGTAGGYTF.

This clone was seen a handful of times. This chain joins TRBV30 and TRBJ1-4; no firm D call. The CDR3 totals 14 residues. V lost 5 bases and J lost 8, with 18 bases in between. Germline CDR1 is GTSNPN and CDR2 is SVGIG (reference sequence). CDR3 sequence reads: CAWCVGARGEKLFF. Here the CDR3 DNA reads TGTGCCTGGTGCGTGGGAGCCCGAGGGGAAAAACTGTTTTTT.

The J gene is TRBJ2-5, the V gene TRBV12-3 or TRBV12-4; no clear D gene. The CDR3 has 12 amino acids. Trimming took off 11 bases at V and 0 bases at J, with 10 bases between the two ends. The CDR3 protein is CAVGVYQETQYF. The DNA of the CDR3 is TGTGCCGTCGGAGTGTACCAAGAGACCCAGTACTTC.

This chain links TRBV2 with TRBJ1-4, with D unresolved. The V end was cut by 5 bases, the J end by 5 bases, with 15 bases between. Looked up from germline, CDR1 is SNHLY and CDR2 is FYNNEI. The CDR3 totals 15 residues. CDR3 loop: CASSFGPGRNEKLFF. The CDR3 nucleotides read TGTGCCAGCAGTTTCGGTCCGGGTCGAAATGAAAAACTGTTTTTT. The full variable domain, with the rest looked up from reference TRBV2 and TRBJ1-4, is EPEVTQTPSHQVTQMGQEVILRCVPISNHLYFYWYRQILGQKVEFLVSFYNNEISEKSEIFDDQFSVERPDGSNFTLKIRSTKLEDSAMYFCASSFGPGRNEKLFFGSGTQLSVL.

This rearrangement joins TRBV27 to TRBJ1-1; tentatively, D is TRBD1 (6 bases). Germline CDR1 MNHEY, CDR2 SMNVEV (reference sequence). V dropped 4 bases and J dropped 3 bases, with 15 bases sitting between them. The CDR3 has 15 residues. CDR3 DNA: TGTGCCAGCAGTTCAATGGGGGCCGGGGACACTGAAGCTTTCTTT. It specifies CASSSMGAGDTEAFF.

The V gene is TRBV7-9, the J gene TRBJ1-3; TRBD1 agrees at 10 bases. From germline, CDR1 is SEHNR and CDR2 FQNEAQ (reference sequence). This CDR3 is built from 18 residues. J was trimmed by 6 bases and V by 4 bases; bases with no gene match: 15. Here the CDR3 reads CASSSRLDGQGGINTIYF. CDR3 nucleotide sequence: TGTGCCAGCAGCTCCCGCCTAGATGGACAGGGGGGGATAAACACCATATATTTT.

The V call is TRBV15, the J call TRBJ2-7; D perhaps matches TRBD2 (5 bases). Germline assignment: CDR1 LNHNV and CDR2 YYDKDF (reference sequence). V lost 5 bases to trimming and J lost 1 base, with 12 bases between them. This CDR3 contains 14 residues. The CDR3 is CATSARRASYEQYF. DNA for the CDR3: TGTGCCACCAGCGCTCGGCGGGCATCCTACGAGCAGTACTTC.

CDR3 region: CASSLATTGVDTIYF. The CDR3, as DNA: TGTGCCAGCAGCTTGGCGACTACAGGGGTAGACACCATATATTTT. This chain joins TRBV5-6 and TRBJ1-3, with 7 bases aligning to TRBD1. CDR1 and CDR2 (germline): SGHDT, YYEEEE. This CDR3 region has 15 residues. Germline trimming cut 0 bases from V and 8 bases from J; bases unmatched to any gene: 8.

The J gene is TRBJ2-7, the V gene TRBV7-8, with TRBD1 matching 7 bases. The germline gives CDR1 SGHVS, CDR2 FQNEAQ. V dropped 5 bases and J dropped 6; count of bases not matched to a gene: 4. This CDR3 is 12 amino acids long. The CDR3 sequence is CASSPYRGEQYF. The CDR3 DNA sequence: TGTGCCAGCAGCCCGTACAGGGGCGAGCAGTACTTC. Supplemented by reference TRBV7-8 and TRBJ2-7, the full variable domain reads GAGVSQSPRYKVAKRGQDVALRCDPISGHVSLFWYQQALGQGPEFLTYFQNEAQLDKSGLPSDRFFAERPEGSVSTLKIQRTQQEDSAVYLCASSPYRGEQYFGPGTRLTVT.

The genes are TRBV4-1 and TRBJ2-3; maybe TRBD1 (5 bases). The ends were cut back, 6 bases at V and 5 bases at J, with 15 bases in the middle. Germline V gives CDR1 MGHRA, CDR2 YSYEKL. This CDR3 has 14 residues. The CDR3: CASSLLGPQDTQYF. The DNA of the CDR3 is TGCGCCAGCAGTTTGTTGGGGCCTCAAGATACGCAGTATTTT.

V gene TRBV7-6 combines with J gene TRBJ2-1; tentative D call: TRBD2 (6 bases). This CDR3 has 16 amino acids. Germline loops: CDR1 SGHVS, CDR2 FNYEAQ. V shed 1 base and J shed 0 bases, with 10 bases lying between them. The CDR3 reads CASSLEAGSSYNEQFF. DNA of the CDR3: TGTGCCAGCAGCTTAGAGGCGGGGAGCTCCTACAATGAGCAGTTCTTC.